The clone carrying this TCR beta chain has ten or more counts. Germline V gene data show CDR1 as SGHAT and CDR2 as FQNNGV. The CDR3 is 16 residues long. V trimming: 5 bases; J trimming: 3 bases; junction bases outside the gene matches: 11. Clinical symptoms, serum thyroxine, TRAb, thyroid ultrasound and orbital computed tomography informed diagnoses. The data are from a study of T cells in Graves' hyperthyroidism and ophthalmopathy. The CDR3 regions of TCR beta were amplified from RNA transcripts. Using the HTBI primer set, a first-round RT-PCR was run on the TCR CDR3. From the multiplex PCR reads, TCRdb called clonotypes with MiXCR, one entry per CDR3 protein. Among a few hundred thousand distinct CDR3 sequences, approximately 14% were seen once, and the ten largest hold about 7%.

The receptor comes from a woman aged 30 to 39 with Graves' hyperthyroidism. The gene calls are TRBV11-2 and TRBJ1-2; TRBD1 agrees at 8 bases. What was sequenced was blood. The CDR3 DNA is TGTGCCAGCAGCCCTTCCCGGGACAGGCGGCACTATGGCTACACCTTC. This translates into CASSPSRDRRHYGYTF.